The rows below give T cell receptor beta chains drawn from one sample of a study of cytomegalovirus exposure and HLA in healthy donors. The method was immunoSEQ multiplex PCR; TCRdb's version includes in-frame clones alone and lacks a portion of them. The sample contains 100,000 to 120,000 clones, roughly 71% of which appear only once. The sample comprised PBMCs. The receptors were sampled from a man between 18 and 29 years old in good health and CMV-seropositive. Both conserved end residues are part of each CDR3. Each record gives: CDR3 DNA, CDR3 protein, V gene, J gene, D gene, clone size. D genes are given only for firm matches. For some rows the clone size is stated as once, few or many, or as a class when expanded; others skip it.

TGTGCCAGCAGTTACTCGGAGAAGGGGGCGCTGGATGGCTACACCTTC	CASSYSEKGALDGYTF	TRBV6-6	TRBJ1-2	TRBD1	.
TGTGCCAGCAGGCCCCCGGGACAGGGGGAGCGAAAACTGTTTTTT	CASRPPGQGERKLFF	TRBV28	TRBJ1-4	TRBD1	.
TGTGCCAGCAAAACAGGGTCGGAGACCCAGTACTTC	CASKTGSETQYF	TRBV6-5	TRBJ2-5	.	.
TGTGCCTGGAGTGTATCGGGAGGGACCCAGCCCCAGCATTTT	CAWSVSGGTQPQHF	TRBV30	TRBJ1-5	.	.
TGTGCCAGCAGTACGGGACAGGGAAAAAGTTATGGCTACACCTTC	CASSTGQGKSYGYTF	TRBV6-5	TRBJ1-2	TRBD1	.
TGTGCCAGCAGCTTAGGACTAGCGGGGGGCCGGGATGAGCAGTTCTTC	CASSLGLAGGRDEQFF	TRBV7-9	TRBJ2-1	TRBD2	once
TGTGCCAGCAGTTCCGGGACAGGGACAAATTCACCCCTCCACTTT	CASSSGTGTNSPLHF	TRBV7-9	TRBJ1-6	TRBD1	.
TGTGCCAGCAGTTACACCCCGGGGAGCGGGGGGAACATTCAGTACTTC	CASSYTPGSGGNIQYF	TRBV6-5	TRBJ2-4	TRBD2	.
TGTGCCAGCAGTGAAGCTTTGCAGGGGGATCAGCCCCAGCATTTT	CASSEALQGDQPQHF	TRBV6-1	TRBJ1-5	TRBD1	.
TGTGCCAGCAGCCCCGGGGGGGTTAGGGGGAACACTGAAGCTTTCTTT	CASSPGGVRGNTEAFF	TRBV11-2	TRBJ1-1	.	.
TGTGCCAGCAGCGCATCTCGACAGACCTATGGCTACACCTTC	CASSASRQTYGYTF	TRBV9	TRBJ1-2	.	.
TGTGCCAGCAGTCCACAAGATCGGCCCCAGCATTTT	CASSPQDRPQHF	TRBV2	TRBJ1-5	.	.
TGTGCCAGCAGTGCAGCGGGGGGGGTTCTGTTGGGTGAAAAACTGTTTTTT	CASSAAGGVLLGEKLFF	TRBV2	TRBJ1-4	.	once
TGTGCCAGGGGGCGAAATAGCGGGGGGGCTTCGGCCCAGTACTTC	CARGRNSGGASAQYF	TRBV28	TRBJ2-5	TRBD2	.
TGTGCCAGCAGCCCGTCCTCCTACGAGCAGTACTTC	CASSPSSYEQYF	TRBV5-5	TRBJ2-7	.	.
TGCGCCAGCAGTGAGTCCGGGACTAGCGGGGGCCGCTCCTACAATGAGCAGTTCTTC	CASSESGTSGGRSYNEQFF	TRBV10-1	TRBJ2-1	TRBD2	.
TGTGCCAGCAGCAACCGACAGGGCACAGATACGCAGTATTTT	CASSNRQGTDTQYF	TRBV7-8	TRBJ2-3	.	once
TGTGCCAGCAGCTTAAACCCTAGCGGGGGGGCAGATACGCAGTATTTT	CASSLNPSGGADTQYF	TRBV7-3	TRBJ2-3	TRBD2	.
TGTGCCAGCAGTGGCCGAGGGAGAAACACCATATATTTT	CASSGRGRNTIYF	TRBV2	TRBJ1-3	.	.
TGCGCCAGCAGTGAGTGGACAGGGACAAGCAATCAGCCCCAGCATTTT	CASSEWTGTSNQPQHF	TRBV10-2	TRBJ1-5	TRBD1	.
TGTGCCAGCAGCCCGAGAAGCGGGGGGGCGATAGATACGCAGTATTTT	CASSPRSGGAIDTQYF	TRBV9	TRBJ2-3	TRBD2	.
TGCGCCAGCAGTGAGTCAGGGGTCGGTGGCTACACCTTC	CASSESGVGGYTF	TRBV10-1	TRBJ1-2	.	.
TGTGCCAGCTCACCATGGGGAGAGAACACTGAAGCTTTCTTT	CASSPWGENTEAFF	TRBV18	TRBJ1-1	.	.
TGTGCCAGCAGGGGGAAGGGGGCGGGAAACACCATATATTTT	CASRGKGAGNTIYF	TRBV6-1	TRBJ1-3	TRBD1	few
TGTGCCAGTAGTATACAGGGGATCGGGGAGCTGTTTTTT	CASSIQGIGELFF	TRBV19	TRBJ2-2	.	.
TGTGCCAGCAGCAAAAGGGGGTTGTCGTACCAACCTCTGTTTTTT	CASSKRGLSYQPLFF	TRBV2	TRBJ2-2	.	.
TGTGCCAGCTCATCTCAGGGTGAAGCTTTCTTT	CASSSQGEAFF	TRBV18	TRBJ1-1	.	few
TGTGCCAGCAGTCCCGAACGAGGGTTCCTCTATGGCTACACCTTC	CASSPERGFLYGYTF	TRBV13	TRBJ1-2	.	.
TGTGCCAGTACACCGGGGGTAATCGATGGCTACACCTTC	CASTPGVIDGYTF	TRBV19	TRBJ1-2	.	.
TGTGCCAGCAGCTCCGCCGGGAGAGAGACACAAGAGACCCAGTACTTC	CASSSAGRETQETQYF	TRBV5-4	TRBJ2-5	.	.
TGTGCCAGCAGCCATGAGGCTGGAAACACCATATATTTT	CASSHEAGNTIYF	TRBV2	TRBJ1-3	.	.
TGTGCCAGCAGTCCAACCGGGACAGGGCGAACCTGGACCGGGGAGCTGTTTTTT	CASSPTGTGRTWTGELFF	TRBV6-7	TRBJ2-2	TRBD1	.
TGTGCCAGCAGCCGGTATGGGACAGGGTATTCACCCCTCCACTTT	CASSRYGTGYSPLHF	TRBV14	TRBJ1-6	TRBD1	.
TGTGCCAGCAGCGCCCAGGGAACCTCTGGGGCCAACGTCCTGACTTTC	CASSAQGTSGANVLTF	TRBV9	TRBJ2-6	.	.
TGTGCCAGCAGCAAAGCGCGGGGACAGACGACCTACAATGAGCAGTTCTTC	CASSKARGQTTYNEQFF	TRBV21-1	TRBJ2-1	.	.